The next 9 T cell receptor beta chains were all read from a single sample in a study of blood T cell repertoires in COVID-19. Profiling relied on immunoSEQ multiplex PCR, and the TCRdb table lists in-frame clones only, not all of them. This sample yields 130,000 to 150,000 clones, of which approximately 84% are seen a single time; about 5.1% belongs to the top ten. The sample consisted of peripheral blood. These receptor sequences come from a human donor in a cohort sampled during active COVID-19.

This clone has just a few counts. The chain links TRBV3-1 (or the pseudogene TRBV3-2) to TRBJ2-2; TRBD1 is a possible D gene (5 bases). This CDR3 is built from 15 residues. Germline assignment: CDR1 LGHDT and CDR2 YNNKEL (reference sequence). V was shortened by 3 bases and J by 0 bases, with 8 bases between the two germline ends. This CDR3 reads CASSHLQANTGELFF. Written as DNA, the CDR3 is TGTGCCAGCAGCCACTTACAGGCGAACACCGGGGAGCTGTTTTTT.

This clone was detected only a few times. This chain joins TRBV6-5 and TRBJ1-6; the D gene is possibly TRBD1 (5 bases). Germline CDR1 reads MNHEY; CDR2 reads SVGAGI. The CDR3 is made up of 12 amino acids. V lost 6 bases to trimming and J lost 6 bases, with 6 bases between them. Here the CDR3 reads CASRTVNSPLHF. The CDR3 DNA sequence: TGTGCCAGCAGGACAGTTAATTCACCCCTCCACTTT.

DNA for the CDR3: TGTGCCAGCAGCTTGACGGGACAGGGGAACCCCAATTCACCCCTCCACTTT. Amino acids: CASSLTGQGNPNSPLHF. The rearrangement joins TRBV5-5 to TRBJ1-6; 10 bases are a match to TRBD1. Germline V gene data show CDR1 as SGHKS and CDR2 as YYEKEE (reference sequence). The CDR3 loop spans 17 amino acids. With 1 base clipped from V and 7 bases from J, the junction kept 8 bases outside the gene matches.

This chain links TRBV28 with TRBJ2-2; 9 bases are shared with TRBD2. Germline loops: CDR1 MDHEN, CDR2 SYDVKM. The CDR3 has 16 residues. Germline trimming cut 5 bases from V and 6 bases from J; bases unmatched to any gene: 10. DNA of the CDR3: TGTGCCAGCAGTCCGGGGCGGACTAGCGCCCCCGGGGAGCTGTTTTTT. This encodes CASSPGRTSAPGELFF.

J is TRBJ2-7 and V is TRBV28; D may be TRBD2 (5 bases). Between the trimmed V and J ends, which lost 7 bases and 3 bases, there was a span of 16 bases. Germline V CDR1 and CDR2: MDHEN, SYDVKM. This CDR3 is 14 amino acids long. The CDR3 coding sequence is TGTGCCAGCACCTCGATGGACGGGAACTACGAGCAGTACTTC. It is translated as CASTSMDGNYEQYF.

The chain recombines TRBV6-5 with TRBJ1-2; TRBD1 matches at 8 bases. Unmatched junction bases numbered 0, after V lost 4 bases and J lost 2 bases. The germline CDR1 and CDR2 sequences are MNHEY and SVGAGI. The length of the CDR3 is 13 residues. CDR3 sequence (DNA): TGTGCCAGCAGTTGGACAGGGAACTATGGCTACACCTTC. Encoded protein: CASSWTGNYGYTF.

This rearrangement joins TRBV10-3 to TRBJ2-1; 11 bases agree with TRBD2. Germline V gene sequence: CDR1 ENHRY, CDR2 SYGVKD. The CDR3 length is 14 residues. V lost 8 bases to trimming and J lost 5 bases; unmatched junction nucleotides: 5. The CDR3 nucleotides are TGTGCCATCGCTGGGACTAGCGGTGACAATGAGCAGTTCTTC. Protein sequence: CAIAGTSGDNEQFF.

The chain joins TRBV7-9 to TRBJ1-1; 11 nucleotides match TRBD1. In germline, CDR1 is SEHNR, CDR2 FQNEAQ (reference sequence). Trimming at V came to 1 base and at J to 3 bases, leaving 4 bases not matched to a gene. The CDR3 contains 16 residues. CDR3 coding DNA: TGTGCCAGCAGCTTAGGGACAGGGGGCGGGGACACTGAAGCTTTCTTT. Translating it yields CASSLGTGGGDTEAFF.

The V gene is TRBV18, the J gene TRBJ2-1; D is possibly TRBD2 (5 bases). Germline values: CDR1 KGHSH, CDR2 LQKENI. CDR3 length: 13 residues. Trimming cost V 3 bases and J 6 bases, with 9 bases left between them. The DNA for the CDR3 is TGTGCCAGCTCACCCCCACTAGTCAATGAGCAGTTCTTC. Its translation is CASSPPLVNEQFF.